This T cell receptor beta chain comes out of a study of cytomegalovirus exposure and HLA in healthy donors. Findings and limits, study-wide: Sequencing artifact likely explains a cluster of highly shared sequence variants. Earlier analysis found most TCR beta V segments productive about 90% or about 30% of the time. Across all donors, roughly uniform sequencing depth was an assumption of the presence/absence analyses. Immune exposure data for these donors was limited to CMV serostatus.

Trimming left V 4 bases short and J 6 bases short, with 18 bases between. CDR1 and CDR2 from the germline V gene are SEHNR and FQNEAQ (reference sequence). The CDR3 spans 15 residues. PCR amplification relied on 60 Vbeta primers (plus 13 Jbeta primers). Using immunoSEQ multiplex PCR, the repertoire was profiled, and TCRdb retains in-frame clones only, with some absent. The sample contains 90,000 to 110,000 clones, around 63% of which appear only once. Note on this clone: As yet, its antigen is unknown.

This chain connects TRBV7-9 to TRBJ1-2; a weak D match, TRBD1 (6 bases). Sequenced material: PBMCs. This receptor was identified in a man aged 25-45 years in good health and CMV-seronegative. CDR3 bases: TGTGCCAGCAGCTCGACGGACACCACAGGGAATGGCTACACCTTC. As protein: CASSSTDTTGNGYTF.